This TCR beta chain stems from a study of molecular identifiers for immune sequencing clone quantification. Across the study: Replicates split RNA from about 20,000 or 100,000 naive CD8 cells five ways, and the researchers sequenced four portions. Study observations and caveats: Clones above 20 RNA copies contained over 98% of effector molecules but under 1% of naive ones.

Trimming cost V 3 bases and J 7 bases; bases outside gene matches: 7. The CDR3 spans 17 residues. The germline CDR1 and CDR2 sequences are SGHDN and FVKESK. Sorted naive CD8 T cells were those defined as CD8+CD4-CCR7+CD45RA+. Bulk libraries came from a prior protocol with listed TCR primers. TCRdb fed the PCR reads into MiXCR, producing one record per CDR3 protein. The profile covers around 470,000 distinct CDR3 sequences, with 25% appearing a single time and around 0.79% taken by the ten largest. This clonotype turned up a few times. Its antigen is still unknown. Sequenced material: naive CD8+ T cells from blood, with Jurkat cell RNA spiked in. Subset denoted: FACS-sorted CD8+CD4-CCR7+CD45RA+ naive T cells. The TCR sequence derives from a human donor in good health. Some libraries in this study had Jurkat cell RNA spiked in. This rearrangement joins TRBV14 to TRBJ2-1; TRBD2 aligns across 15 bases. The chain's CDR3 is CASSHGLAGGRRNEQFF. In nucleotides, the CDR3 is TGTGCCAGCAGCCACGGACTAGCGGGAGGGCGAAGGAATGAGCAGTTCTTC.